The entry below gives a single T cell receptor beta chain sequence along with its context. Its ends do not fully match the called genes, so a read error is possible. The data belong to a study of T cells in localized non-small cell lung cancer. The CDR3 totals 16 residues. Germline assignment: CDR1 SGHTA and CDR2 FQGNSA. TCRdb keeps only in-frame clones here, not all; method: immunoSEQ multiplex PCR. In the table there are around 15,000 clones, roughly 87% of which are singletons. The input for sequencing was peripheral blood mononuclear cells, taken before any cancer treatment. The TCR comes from a man aged 35-69 years with stage III lung adenocarcinoma. The chain joins TRBV7-2 to TRBJ2-3; 8 nucleotides align to TRBD1. As DNA, the CDR3 is TGTGCCAGCAGCTTTGGGATCTCAGGGGGCACATATACGCAGTATTTT. Its protein is CASSFGISGGTYTQYF.